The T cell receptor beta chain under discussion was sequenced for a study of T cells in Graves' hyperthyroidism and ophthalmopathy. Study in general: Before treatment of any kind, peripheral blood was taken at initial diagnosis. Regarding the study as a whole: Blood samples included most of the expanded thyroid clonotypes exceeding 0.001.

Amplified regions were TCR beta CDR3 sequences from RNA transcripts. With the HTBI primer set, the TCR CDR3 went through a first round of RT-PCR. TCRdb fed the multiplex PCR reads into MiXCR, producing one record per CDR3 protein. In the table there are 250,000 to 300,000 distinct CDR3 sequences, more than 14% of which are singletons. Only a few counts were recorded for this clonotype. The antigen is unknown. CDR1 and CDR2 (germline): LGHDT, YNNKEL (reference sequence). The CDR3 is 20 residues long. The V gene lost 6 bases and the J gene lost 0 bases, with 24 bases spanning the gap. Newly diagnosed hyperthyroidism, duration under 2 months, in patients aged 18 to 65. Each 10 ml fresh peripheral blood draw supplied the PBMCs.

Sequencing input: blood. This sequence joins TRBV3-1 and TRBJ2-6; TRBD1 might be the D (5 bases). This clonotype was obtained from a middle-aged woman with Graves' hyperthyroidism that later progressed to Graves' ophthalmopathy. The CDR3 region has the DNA TGTGCCAGCAGGACCCCAGGGCCGTTGGGATCGAGCTCTGGGGCCAACGTCCTGACTTTC. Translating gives CASRTPGPLGSSSGANVLTF.